The clone carrying this T cell receptor beta chain was picked up many times. Germline CDR1 is ENHRY and CDR2 is SYGVKD. The ends were cut back, 2 bases at V and 0 bases at J, with 14 bases in the middle. This CDR3 is built from 18 residues. TCRdb independently ran MiXCR on the 5' RACE reads; one entry per CDR3 protein. The data show roughly 130,000 distinct CDR3 sequences, with roughly 6.6% seen just once and less than 15% held by the top ten. The sample is drawn from a study of CD8 T cells in ankylosing spondylitis. V gene TRBV10-3 combines with J gene TRBJ2-6, with a tentative D call TRBD1 (6 bases). The clonotype was recovered from a male donor with ankylosing spondylitis or in good health (not recorded which). The sample comprised blood, either unsorted or a sorted T cell fraction (not recorded which). The CDR3 spells CAISEVQGPISGANVLTF. The CDR3 coding sequence is TGTGCCATCAGTGAGGTTCAGGGGCCGATCTCTGGGGCCAACGTCCTGACTTTC.